Included here is one TCR beta chain sequence, with context. This specimen comes from a study of tumor-infiltrating lymphocytes in glioblastoma multiforme. J gave up 6 bases and V 1 base, and 9 bases lay outside the gene matches. Germline V lookup: CDR1 DFQATT, CDR2 SNEGSKA (reference sequence). CDR3 length: 15 residues. TCR beta libraries were built from RNA through three nested multiplex PCR rounds using modified ARM-PCR. A C-beta primer primed TCRB cDNA from around 0.5 ug RNA. No unique molecular identifiers were described for these TCRB libraries. TCRdb recomputed calls from the multiplex PCR reads with MiXCR, one row per CDR3 protein. The sample lists about 11,000 distinct CDR3 sequences, 71% occurring once.

This rearrangement joins TRBV20-1 to TRBJ2-7; 10 bases agree with TRBD1. This receptor was identified in a male donor with glioblastoma. Input material: brain tumor tissue. The DNA for the CDR3 is TGCAGTGCTAGAGCGAGAGGGACAGGGGACGGCGAGCAGTACTTC. It specifies CSARARGTGDGEQYF.